One sample yielded the 31 T cell receptor beta chains listed below, sequenced in a study of T cells in Graves' hyperthyroidism and ophthalmopathy. The CDR3 regions of TCR beta were amplified from RNA transcripts. TCR CDR3 regions were first amplified by RT-PCR with HTBI primers. TCRdb re-called the multiplex PCR reads with MiXCR, one entry per CDR3 protein. The repertoire holds around 570,000 distinct CDR3 sequences, about 20% seen once, with less than 55% in the top ten. The sequenced sample was blood. These receptor sequences come from a man aged 40-55 years with Graves' ophthalmopathy.

This clonotype was counted only a few times. V is TRBV19 and J is TRBJ2-1, with D tentatively TRBD2 (5 bases). The CDR3 has 14 residues. V was trimmed by 1 base and J by 8 bases, leaving 12 bases between them. Germline V gene lookup returns CDR1 LNHDA and CDR2 SQIVND (reference sequence). The CDR3 reads CASSIAGGSDEQFF. DNA for the CDR3: TGTGCCAGTAGTATAGCCGGAGGTTCGGATGAGCAGTTCTTC.

The chain uses TRBV7-9 and TRBJ2-3; D is perhaps TRBD2 (5 bases). Germline V gives CDR1 SEHNR, CDR2 FQNEAQ (reference sequence). V was shortened by 2 bases and J by 1 base, with 10 bases between the two germline ends. The CDR3 runs 15 residues. CDR3 amino acids: CASSLFRGGTDTQYF. CDR3 sequence (DNA): TGTGCCAGCAGCTTATTTCGGGGTGGCACAGATACGCAGTATTTT.

This clonotype was recorded a few times. The rearrangement joins TRBV20-1 to TRBJ2-7, with 10 bases that match TRBD2. The trim removed 4 bases at V and 5 bases at J, leaving 14 bases unmatched. The CDR3 has 16 residues. CDR1 DFQATT and CDR2 SNEGSKA come from the germline V gene (reference sequence). For the CDR3, the DNA is TGCAGTGCTACGTGGCCGCCTCCTAGCGGGAGTCACGAGCAGTACTTC. Protein product: CSATWPPPSGSHEQYF.

This clonotype occurred many times. This rearrangement joins TRBV3-1 to TRBJ2-3, with TRBD2 matching over 7 bases. Looked up from germline, CDR1 is LGHDT and CDR2 is YNNKEL (reference sequence). This CDR3 contains 13 residues. V dropped 0 bases and J dropped 9; count of bases not matched to a gene: 3. The CDR3 DNA sequence: TGTGCCAGCAGCCAAGATCGAGCGGGGACGCAGTATTTT. Translating it yields CASSQDRAGTQYF.

This clonotype came up a few times. The V call is TRBV7-6, the J call TRBJ2-7; possible D gene TRBD1, 5 bases. Trimming pared 1 base from V and 6 bases from J, leaving 10 bases between. The CDR3 covers 13 residues. The germline V gene has CDR1 SGHVS and CDR2 FNYEAQ. The CDR3, as DNA: TGTGCCAGCAGCTTAGGGGGCTCGGGCGAGCAGTACTTC. This codes for CASSLGGSGEQYF. Looking up the rest from reference TRBV7-6 and TRBJ2-7 gives the full variable domain: GAGVSQSPRYKVTKRGQDVALRCDPISGHVSLYWYRQALGQGPEFLTYFNYEAQQDKSGLPNDRFSAERPEGSISTLTIQRTEQRDSAMYRCASSLGGSGEQYFGPGTRLTVT.

The table lists this clonotype with many counts. The chain joins TRBV30 to TRBJ1-1; no clear D. Trimming took off 0 bases at V and 3 bases at J, with 5 bases between the two ends. The CDR3 length is 12 residues. Per the germline V gene, CDR1 is GTSNPN and CDR2 is SVGIG (reference sequence). For the CDR3, the DNA is TGTGCCTGGAGTGTACGACACACTGAAGCTTTCTTT. Protein sequence: CAWSVRHTEAFF.

This chain joins TRBV5-1 and TRBJ2-7; TRBD1 aligns across 8 bases. Germline CDR1 SGHRS, CDR2 YFSETQ. Trimming at V came to 4 bases and at J to 2 bases, leaving 8 bases not matched to a gene. The CDR3 length is 15 residues. CDR3 DNA sequence: TGCGCCAGCAGCATAACAGGGGGTCTTACCTACGAGCAGTACTTC. It translates to CASSITGGLTYEQYF. Full variable domain (rest looked up from reference TRBV5-1 and TRBJ2-7): KAGVTQTPRYLIKTRGQQVTLSCSPISGHRSVSWYQQTPGQGLQFLFEYFSETQRNKGNFPGRFSGRQFSNSRSEMNVSTLELGDSALYLCASSITGGLTYEQYFGPGTRLTVT.

This clonotype appeared many times. The gene calls are TRBV20-1 and TRBJ2-7; D gene unclear. Trimming removed 7 bases from V and 6 bases from J, with 7 bases in between. The CDR3 is made up of 9 amino acids. The V gene's germline CDR1 is DFQATT and CDR2 SNEGSKA (reference sequence). The CDR3 DNA sequence: TGCAGTGGTGGTGGCGAGCAGTACTTC. Translated, it gives CSGGGEQYF.

This clonotype was picked up many times. The chain joins TRBV3-1 to TRBJ1-1; TRBD1 agrees at 7 bases. The CDR3 sequence is 15 residues long. Per germline, CDR1 LGHDT and CDR2 YNNKEL (reference sequence). V was pared by 2 bases and J by 1 base, with 4 bases of the junction left unmatched. The CDR3 loop reads CASSQFRGGNTEAFF. The CDR3 bases are TGTGCCAGCAGCCAATTCAGGGGGGGGAACACTGAAGCTTTCTTT.

The J gene is TRBJ1-2, the V gene TRBV28, with D unclear. The CDR3 is made up of 11 amino acids. Germline lookup yields CDR1 MDHEN and CDR2 SYDVKM. V was cut by 5 bases and J by 9 bases, with 10 bases left in between. CDR3 protein: CASSPRQRYTF. As DNA, the CDR3 is TGTGCCAGCAGTCCCAGACAACGCTACACCTTC.

The genes are TRBV13 and TRBJ1-5; D might be TRBD1 (6 bases). CDR1 is PRHDT and CDR2 is FYEKMQ in the germline V gene (reference sequence). CDR3 length: 15 residues. The V gene lost 2 bases and the J gene lost 4 bases, with 12 bases spanning the gap. CDR3 loop: CASSLRTAQNQPQHF. The CDR3, as DNA: TGTGCCAGCAGCTTAAGGACAGCACAAAATCAGCCCCAGCATTTT.

The genes are TRBV7-3 and TRBJ2-3; 7 bases align to TRBD1. In germline, CDR1 is SGHTA, CDR2 FQGTGA. V dropped 9 bases and J dropped 3; count of bases not matched to a gene: 12. The length of the CDR3 is 15 residues. The CDR3: CASTARDSFTDTQYF. The CDR3 DNA is TGTGCCAGTACCGCCCGGGACAGCTTTACAGATACGCAGTATTTT.

This clonotype has ten or more counts. The chain combines TRBV11-2 with TRBJ2-5, with 10 nucleotides matching TRBD1. This CDR3 is 15 amino acids long. Germline values: CDR1 SGHAT, CDR2 FQNNGV. V dropped 5 bases and J dropped 1; count of bases not matched to a gene: 4. The CDR3 spells CASSHGQGGQETQYF. CDR3 in DNA: TGTGCCAGCAGCCATGGACAGGGGGGCCAAGAGACCCAGTACTTC.

This clonotype was detected only a few times. The chain employs TRBV20-1 and TRBJ1-1; 9 nucleotides match TRBD1. CDR1 is DFQATT, CDR2 SNEGSKA, per germline (reference sequence). V was clipped by 0 bases and J by 2 bases; unmatched bases: 7. The CDR3 has 16 residues. The CDR3 reads CSARDPRTGENTEAFF. The CDR3 coding sequence is TGCAGTGCTAGAGATCCCCGGACAGGGGAAAACACTGAAGCTTTCTTT.

This clonotype was counted once. The chain uses TRBV25-1 and TRBJ1-4; D is unresolved. This CDR3 has 16 residues. Germline CDR1 MGHDK, CDR2 SYGVNS. V dropped 0 bases and J dropped 0 bases, with 8 bases sitting between them. The CDR3: CASSEYRPATNEKLFF. Written as DNA, the CDR3 is TGTGCCAGCAGTGAATACCGACCTGCAACTAATGAAAAACTGTTTTTT.

The rearrangement joins TRBV5-1 to TRBJ2-7; maybe TRBD1 (6 bases). V lost 3 bases and J lost 0, with 13 bases in between. This CDR3 has 15 residues. Germline V CDR1 and CDR2: SGHRS, YFSETQ. The CDR3: CASSSMGANSYEQYF. DNA of the CDR3: TGCGCCAGCAGCTCGATGGGGGCTAACTCCTACGAGCAGTACTTC.

The V gene is TRBV5-1, the J gene TRBJ1-2; D unresolved. CDR1 SGHRS and CDR2 YFSETQ come from the germline V gene. The CDR3 has 13 amino acids. The V end was cut by 0 bases, the J end by 8 bases, with 11 bases between. As DNA, the CDR3 is TGCGCCAGCAGCTTGGACAGCCTTAAAGGCTACACCTTC. Protein sequence: CASSLDSLKGYTF.

This clonotype was recorded many times. This chain joins TRBV29-1 and TRBJ1-1; the match to TRBD1 covers 10 bases. CDR1 SQVTM and CDR2 ANQGSEA come from the germline V gene. This CDR3 comprises 14 residues. V trimming: 4 bases; J trimming: 3 bases; junction bases outside the gene matches: 5. In nucleotides, the CDR3 is TGCAGCGTTGTTCGGACAGGGGGGCACACTGAAGCTTTCTTT. This codes for CSVVRTGGHTEAFF.

This clonotype has a handful of counts. This chain joins TRBV18 and TRBJ1-1; D ambiguous. The CDR3 contains 18 residues. Trimming pared 3 bases from V and 1 base from J, leaving 21 bases between. Germline V gene lookup returns CDR1 KGHSH and CDR2 LQKENI. The CDR3 region is CASSPSGPVGGWNTEAFF. CDR3 bases: TGTGCCAGCTCACCCTCCGGTCCCGTGGGTGGGTGGAACACTGAAGCTTTCTTT.

Ten or more counts support this clonotype. The rearrangement uses TRBV7-3 and TRBJ2-1, with TRBD1 as a possible D gene (6 bases). The CDR3 runs 18 residues. Germline assignment: CDR1 SGHTA and CDR2 FQGTGA. V shed 2 bases and J shed 3 bases, with 20 bases lying between them. The CDR3 nucleotides are TGTGCCAGCAGCTTACGCAGGGTGGGGGCGAAGGACTACAATGAGCAGTTCTTC. It specifies CASSLRRVGAKDYNEQFF. Combining the CDR3 with reference TRBV7-3 and TRBJ2-1 gives the whole variable domain GAGVSQTPSNKVTEKGKYVELRCDPISGHTALYWYRQSLGQGPEFLIYFQGTGAADDSGLPNDRFFAVRPEGSVSTLKIQRTERGDSAVYLCASSLRRVGAKDYNEQFFGPGTRLTVL.

This clonotype was counted a few times. The chain is built from TRBV6-4 and TRBJ1-1; D might be TRBD1 (5 bases). Trimming pared 3 bases from V and 11 bases from J, leaving 22 bases between. In germline, CDR1 is MRHNA, CDR2 SNTAGT. The CDR3 totals 15 residues. For the CDR3, the DNA is TGTGCCAGCAGTGAAGGACAAGCCTCCTCTAAAGCGGCTTTCTTT. Its translation: CASSEGQASSKAAFF.

This clonotype was picked up a small number of times. This chain links TRBV10-1 with TRBJ1-1; D is unresolved. This CDR3 contains 17 residues. Trimming removed 5 bases at V and 4 bases at J, with 23 bases between. CDR1 is WNHNN, CDR2 SYGVQD, per germline (reference sequence). The CDR3 DNA sequence: TGCGCCAGCAGTCAAGGACCGGGCCTCGGGGATGGCACTGAAGCTTTCTTT. Translated, it gives CASSQGPGLGDGTEAFF.

The chain links TRBV20-1 to TRBJ2-7; weak D call: TRBD1 (6 bases). The germline CDR1 and CDR2 sequences are DFQATT and SNEGSKA (reference sequence). Trimming removed 6 bases at V and 2 bases at J, with 14 bases between. CDR3 length equals 13 residues. CDR3: CSARTGSTYEQYF. The CDR3 DNA follows: TGCAGTGCCCGAACAGGGTCCACCTACGAGCAGTACTTC.

This clonotype was counted a few times. The V and J genes are TRBV9 and TRBJ2-7; 11 nucleotides align to TRBD2. V lost 4 bases, J lost 2 bases, and 5 bases stayed unmatched. From germline, CDR1 is SGDLS and CDR2 YYNGEE. This CDR3 is 15 amino acids long. CDR3 protein: CASSPTSGTAYEQYF. The CDR3 DNA reads TGTGCCAGCAGCCCGACTAGCGGGACCGCCTACGAGCAGTACTTC.

This clonotype was observed a few times. This chain links TRBV5-1 with TRBJ1-1; D is ambiguous. The CDR3 is made up of 16 amino acids. Germline V gene lookup returns CDR1 SGHRS and CDR2 YFSETQ. The ends were cut back, 0 bases at V and 3 bases at J, with 15 bases in the middle. CDR3 sequence: CASSLVGIHEDTEAFF. The CDR3 DNA reads as TGCGCCAGCAGCTTGGTTGGGATCCACGAGGACACTGAAGCTTTCTTT.

Only a few counts were recorded for this clonotype. The chain couples TRBV6-1 to TRBJ2-3; tentative D call: TRBD2 (5 bases). CDR1 is MNHNS and CDR2 is SASEGT in the germline V gene. The V end lost 8 bases, the J end lost 6 bases, and 12 bases lay between the germline ends. The CDR3 loop spans 12 amino acids. DNA for the CDR3: TGTGCCAGCGTCGAGGGTAGGGATACGCAGTATTTT. The encoded protein is CASVEGRDTQYF.

This clonotype was recorded a few times. This chain links TRBV7-9 with TRBJ2-2; D remains unclear. Trimming cost V 4 bases and J 7 bases, with 10 bases left between them. This CDR3 contains 13 residues. From germline, CDR1 is SEHNR and CDR2 FQNEAQ (reference sequence). CDR3 nucleotides: TGTGCCAGCAGCTCCGGAAGTGGCGGGGAGCTGTTTTTT. The encoded protein is CASSSGSGGELFF. Complete variable domain (other parts from reference TRBV7-9 and TRBJ2-2): DTGVSQNPRHKITKRGQNVTFRCDPISEHNRLYWYRQTLGQGPEFLTYFQNEAQLEKSRLLSDRFSAERPKGSFSTLEIQRTEQGDSAMYLCASSSGSGGELFFGEGSRLTVL.

Many counts were recorded for this clonotype. The genes are TRBV7-8 and TRBJ1-2, with D perhaps TRBD1 (5 bases). CDR1 and CDR2 (germline): SGHVS, FQNEAQ. The CDR3 spans 14 residues. V was pared by 1 base and J by 2 bases, with 8 bases between. The CDR3 sequence is CASSLGGRNYGYTF. The CDR3 DNA is TGTGCCAGCAGCTTAGGGGGGAGAAACTATGGCTACACCTTC.

This clonotype was seen more than once but under ten times. The chain has TRBV2 and TRBJ2-1; D not certain. Germline-derived CDR1 and CDR2 are SNHLY and FYNNEI. The CDR3 runs 13 residues. The V and J ends lost 8 bases and 8 bases respectively, with 16 bases between them. The CDR3 here is CASCLDFSHEQFF. CDR3 DNA sequence: TGTGCCAGCTGTCTTGACTTCTCCCATGAGCAGTTCTTC.

This clonotype has a handful of counts. The rearrangement links TRBV7-8 to TRBJ2-7, with D possibly being TRBD1 (6 bases). V lost 1 base and J 5 bases, leaving 15 bases between the germline ends. Per germline, CDR1 SGHVS and CDR2 FQNEAQ. There are 15 residues in the CDR3. CDR3 amino acids: CASSLVKQGLHEQYF. CDR3 coding DNA: TGTGCCAGCAGCTTAGTGAAACAGGGTCTGCACGAGCAGTACTTC.

This clonotype was seen repeatedly, ten times or more. The chain employs TRBV9 and TRBJ2-7; perhaps TRBD2 as D (6 bases). Trimming shortened V by 3 bases and J by 0 bases, and 7 bases separated the two germline ends. This CDR3 region has 13 residues. Germline assignment: CDR1 SGDLS and CDR2 YYNGEE. The CDR3 region has the DNA TGTGCCAGCAGCGCGGGGGACTCCTACGAGCAGTACTTC. It translates to CASSAGDSYEQYF.